These 19 T cell receptor beta chains originate from one sample sequenced in a study of CD8 T cells in Susac syndrome. Reverse transcription of about 0.45 to 1 ug RNA was carried out with random hexamers. Each CDR3 protein gets one entry after TCRdb re-called the immunoSEQ multiplex PCR reads with MiXCR. Among about 400,000 distinct CDR3 sequences listed, around 85% were seen once. Sequenced input: CD8+ T cells from PBMCs. The receptors here all came from a human donor with multiple sclerosis.

There are a few counts of this clonotype. This chain links TRBV9 with TRBJ2-7; tentatively, D is TRBD2 (6 bases). The germline V and J ends were trimmed by 3 bases and 6 bases, with 19 bases remaining between them. The length of the CDR3 is 15 residues. The germline V gene has CDR1 SGDLS and CDR2 YYNGEE. Here the CDR3 DNA reads TGTGCCAGCAGCGCGGAGGGGCAGGGAAAACCCGAGCAGTACTTC. Protein: CASSAEGQGKPEQYF.

This chain joins TRBV21-1 and TRBJ1-1. TRBV21-1 is shown as a pseudogene. The CDR3 covers 15 residues. DNA of the CDR3: TGTGCCAGCAGCAGGGGACTCTCTTGGATTACTGAAGCTTTCTTT. It yields the protein CASSRGLSWITEAFF.

The CDR3 here is CASSPIGGANQPQHF. Here the CDR3 DNA reads TGTGCCAGCAGCCCGATAGGGGGGGCGAATCAGCCCCAGCATTTT. The chain couples TRBV27 to TRBJ1-5, with a possible D match to TRBD1 (6 bases). Germline V CDR1 and CDR2: MNHEY, SMNVEV (reference sequence). V was shortened by 6 bases and J by 4 bases, with 16 bases between the two germline ends. CDR3 length: 15 amino acids.

This clonotype was counted a few times. V and J are TRBV27 and TRBJ2-7; D gene unclear. The CDR3 runs 14 residues. Germline lookup yields CDR1 MNHEY and CDR2 SMNVEV (reference sequence). The V end lost 2 bases, the J end lost 3 bases, and 11 bases lay between the germline ends. CDR3 bases: TGTGCCAGCAGTTTAGGGCAGGTGAACTACGAGCAGTACTTC. This sequence encodes CASSLGQVNYEQYF.

The rearrangement joins TRBV20-1 to TRBJ2-3; TRBD1 agrees at 7 bases. V was pared by 2 bases and J by 2 bases, with 7 bases of the junction left unmatched. This CDR3 has 15 residues. CDR1 DFQATT and CDR2 SNEGSKA come from the germline V gene (reference sequence). The DNA for the CDR3 is TGCAGTGCTAGAAACCGGGACAGCTACACAGATACGCAGTATTTT. Its protein product is CSARNRDSYTDTQYF.

The V call is TRBV6-1, the J call TRBJ1-1; possible D gene TRBD1, 5 bases. The CDR3 extends over 14 amino acids. Germline V CDR1 and CDR2: MNHNS, SASEGT. Between the trimmed V and J ends, which lost 6 bases and 5 bases, there was a span of 16 bases. CDR3 protein: CASRNRDGGTEAFF. The DNA for the CDR3 is TGTGCCAGCAGAAACCGGGACGGAGGAACTGAAGCTTTCTTT.

This clonotype was counted once. The V and J genes are TRBV5-1 and TRBJ2-7; D possibly corresponds to TRBD1 (6 bases). The CDR3 runs to 15 residues. Trimming removed 3 bases at V and 3 bases at J, with 16 bases between. CDR1 and CDR2 from the germline V gene are SGHRS and YFSETQ. In DNA form, the CDR3 reads TGCGCCAGCAGCTGGGCCATCGGGACACGCTACGAGCAGTACTTC. This translates into CASSWAIGTRYEQYF.

The chain couples TRBV11-3 to TRBJ2-3, with 8 positions matching TRBD1. Trimming cost V 3 bases and J 2 bases; bases outside gene matches: 10. The CDR3 is made up of 17 amino acids. Germline loops: CDR1 SGHNT, CDR2 YENEEA. In DNA, the CDR3 is TGTGCCAGCAGCTTGGGAATGATGGGACAGGACACAGATACGCAGTATTTT. This encodes CASSLGMMGQDTDTQYF.

The V gene is TRBV7-6, the J gene TRBJ2-7; 7 bases match TRBD1. Germline CDR1 and CDR2: SGHVS and FNYEAQ. The ends lost 4 bases at V and 2 bases at J; junction bases unmatched: 5. CDR3 length: 14 residues. CDR3 region: CASSYGQETYEQYF. In DNA, the CDR3 is TGTGCCAGCAGCTATGGACAGGAGACCTACGAGCAGTACTTC.

The rearrangement links TRBV29-1 to TRBJ2-2, with 9 bases matching TRBD2. In germline, CDR1 is SQVTM, CDR2 ANQGSEA. The CDR3 runs 16 residues. The V and J ends lost 3 bases and 10 bases, in that order; junction bases with no gene match: 15. Here the CDR3 reads CSVEGLEAGGPTELFF. The CDR3 DNA is TGCAGCGTTGAGGGACTAGAGGCGGGAGGGCCGACGGAGCTGTTTTTT.

The chain recombines TRBV6-5 with TRBJ1-1, with no clear D. Germline CDR1 MNHEY, CDR2 SVGAGI. CDR3 length: 13 residues. Trimming shortened V by 10 bases and J by 1 base, and 13 bases separated the two germline ends. This CDR3 reads CATLSGSNTEAFF. The DNA of the CDR3 is TGTGCCACCCTATCGGGATCGAACACTGAAGCTTTCTTT.

This clonotype was counted between two and nine times. J is TRBJ2-7 and V is TRBV7-2; D unresolved. Between the trimmed V and J ends, which lost 6 bases and 5 bases, there was a span of 8 bases. CDR1 and CDR2 from the germline V gene are SGHTA and FQGNSA. This CDR3 spans 11 amino acids. The CDR3, as DNA: TGTGCCAGCAGTCTTCAAGACGAGCAGTACTTC. This encodes CASSLQDEQYF. Variable domain in full (rest from reference TRBV7-2 and TRBJ2-7): GAGVSQSPSNKVTEKGKDVELRCDPISGHTALYWYRQSLGQGLEFLIYFQGNSAPDKSGLPSDRFSAERTGGSVSTLTIQRTQQEDSAVYLCASSLQDEQYFGPGTRLTVT.

The chain is built from TRBV30 and TRBJ2-1; 9 bases fit TRBD2. The CDR3 extends over 18 amino acids. J lost 7 bases, V lost 0 bases, and 16 bases had no gene match. Per the germline V gene, CDR1 is GTSNPN and CDR2 is SVGIG (reference sequence). The CDR3 is CAWSVLRRGGQGPNEQFF. CDR3 in DNA: TGTGCCTGGAGTGTACTTCGGCGGGGGGGCCAGGGGCCAAATGAGCAGTTCTTC. The full variable domain, with the rest looked up from reference TRBV30 and TRBJ2-1, is SQTIHQWPATLVQPVGSPLSLECTVEGTSNPNLYWYRQAAGRGLQLLFYSVGIGQISSEVPQNLSASRPQDRQFILSSKKLLLSDSGFYLCAWSVLRRGGQGPNEQFFGPGTRLTVL.

This clonotype was found once. The chain uses TRBV12-3 or TRBV12-4 and TRBJ1-4; D is perhaps TRBD1 (6 bases). Between the trimmed V and J ends, which lost 7 bases and 6 bases, there was a span of 12 bases. This CDR3 region has 13 residues. CDR3 nucleotides: TGTGCCAGCACTACAGGGTATTATGAAAAACTGTTTTTT. Its protein product is CASTTGYYEKLFF.

The chain couples TRBV27 to TRBJ1-2, with 7 bases aligning to TRBD1. With V trimmed by 0 bases and J by 2 bases, 3 bases remained unmatched. CDR1 is MNHEY, CDR2 SMNVEV, per germline (reference sequence). The CDR3 contains 15 residues. The CDR3 DNA follows: TGTGCCAGCAGTTTATCATTGGGACAGAACTATGGCTACACCTTC. Protein sequence: CASSLSLGQNYGYTF.

The CDR3 sequence: CASSISPHGALHF. The CDR3 DNA is TGTGCCAGTAGTATTTCACCCCACGGGGCCCTCCACTTT. The chain joins TRBV19 to TRBJ1-6; D is uncertain. CDR1 and CDR2 from the germline V gene are LNHDA and SQIVND (reference sequence). The CDR3 runs to 13 residues. V lost 3 bases and J lost 14, with 14 bases in between.

J is TRBJ2-1 and V is TRBV28; no firm D call. Trimming took 8 bases from V and 2 from J, leaving 10 bases between them. Germline CDR1 is MDHEN and CDR2 is SYDVKM. The CDR3 has 13 residues. The CDR3 sequence: CASRDKTYNEQFF. The CDR3 DNA reads as TGTGCCAGCCGTGACAAGACCTACAATGAGCAGTTCTTC.

The gene calls are TRBV30 and TRBJ2-3; TRBD2 aligns across 14 bases. This CDR3 comprises 20 residues. The germline CDR1 and CDR2 sequences are GTSNPN and SVGIG (reference sequence). V trimming: 0 bases; J trimming: 5 bases; junction bases outside the gene matches: 16. The CDR3 sequence: CAWSVFILGTSGSFQDTQYF. Written as DNA, the CDR3 is TGTGCCTGGAGTGTTTTCATTCTCGGGACTAGCGGGAGTTTTCAAGATACGCAGTATTTT.

This clonotype was seen just once. This chain joins TRBV28 and TRBJ2-3; D possibly corresponds to TRBD2 (7 bases). Germline-derived CDR1 and CDR2 are MDHEN and SYDVKM. V lost 11 bases and J lost 2, with 14 bases in between. CDR3 size: 13 residues. The chain's CDR3 is CAGGDTSTDTQYF. DNA for the CDR3: TGTGCCGGGGGGGACACCTCCACAGATACGCAGTATTTT.